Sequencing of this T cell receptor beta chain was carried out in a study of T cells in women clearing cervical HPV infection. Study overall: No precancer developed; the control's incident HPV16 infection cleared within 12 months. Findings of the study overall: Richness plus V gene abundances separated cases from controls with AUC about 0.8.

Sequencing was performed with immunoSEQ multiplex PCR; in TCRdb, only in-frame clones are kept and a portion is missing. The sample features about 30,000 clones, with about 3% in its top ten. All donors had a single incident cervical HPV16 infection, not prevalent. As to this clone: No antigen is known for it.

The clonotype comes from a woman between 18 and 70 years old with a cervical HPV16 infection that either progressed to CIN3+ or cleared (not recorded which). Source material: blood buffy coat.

The CDR3 sequence: CASSMGPGTAYEQYF. CDR3 bases read: TGTGCCAGTAGTATGGGGCCGGGTACGGCCTACGAG. This chain uses TRBV19 with TRBJ2-7; weak D call: TRBD1 (5 bases). The read ends 3 residues before the CDR3 terminus; that terminus is restored from the germline J gene. The V gene's germline CDR1 is LNHDA and CDR2 SQIVND (reference sequence). Trimming left V 3 bases short and J 2 bases short, with 14 bases between. The CDR3 is 15 residues long.